This T cell receptor (beta chain) comes out of a study of OX40 agonist ivuxolimab in advanced cancers. About the investigation overall: Ivuxolimab was a fully human IgG2 agonistic monoclonal antibody targeting the costimulatory receptor OX40 (CD134). Patients were allowed to have had prior anti-PD-1, anti-PD-L1 or anti-CTLA-4 therapy, and 40% of the dose-escalation patients had previously received checkpoint inhibitors. In the dose-escalation cohort, nearly 85% of patients were male, and the mean age was roughly 56 years with a range of roughly 20 to 80. Three dose-escalation patients achieved partial responses, one with hepatocellular carcinoma and two with cutaneous melanoma. Peripheral TCRbeta sequencing was intended to test whether TCR sequence diversity was altered and clonal T-cell expansion was caused by ivuxolimab. The paper covers the monotherapy dose-escalation part of the phase I ivuxolimab trial, which included N = 52 patients. Of the approximately 50 patients in dose escalation, some 19 had hepatocellular carcinoma, approximately 15 had melanoma, 9 had renal cell carcinoma and 9 had head and neck cancer. Intravenous ivuxolimab was administered to patients every 2 weeks at six dose levels: 0.01, 0.1, 0.3, 1.5, 3 and 10 mg/kg. What the study reported, not specific to this receptor: Clonal expansion of both CD4+ and CD8+ blood T cells was observed from baseline to week 6 at doses 0.1 to 3.0 mg/kg. In partial responders in the 0.1-3.0 mg/kg groups, normalized peripheral clonal expansion was found to be among the lowest, especially among CD8+ T cells. The antigen specificity of the peripheral T cells that underwent clonal expansion was not determined. After ivuxolimab, expanded clones were on average more numerous among CD8+ T cells than among CD4+ T cells. Low levels of normalized T-cell clonal expansion were also seen in some patients who did not respond.

Its CDR3 holds 15 amino acids, cysteine through phenylalanine. Only the CDR3 part of the read is kept: 45 bases, read in frame from the first base. V sheds 1 base and J sheds 2 bases, leaving 12 bases between their ends. From a lookup of the germline V gene, CDR1 and CDR2 are SGHTA and FQGNSA. To note about this clone: What this receptor recognizes is not known. It has no much larger one-base neighbor in the sample; base qualities were not kept.

The trial excluded patients who had a history of autoimmune disease or were on systemic immunosuppression. In every dose cohort, peripheral blood was drawn for TCR sequencing at baseline, cycle 4 day 1, and cycle 7 day 1. The samples were taken from a phase I, first-in-human, multicenter, open-label dose-escalation trial of ivuxolimab. The trial enrolled adults with locally advanced or metastatic head and neck squamous cell, hepatocellular, melanoma or renal cell carcinoma. Before TCR sequencing, CD4+ T cells and CD8+ T cells were sorted from peripheral blood as separate populations. For sequencing of the TCRbeta CDR3 region, genomic DNA was extracted from the sorted cells. The immunoSEQ Assay was used for sequencing of TCRbeta CDR3 regions. In TCRdb, the immuneACCESS table is reduced to in-frame sequences with V and J assigned. These tables do not hold every clone; where another copy was compared, an unresolved V gene accounts for under half, and the others remain unexplained. The sample table shows around 60,000 clones, and around 93% are seen once. Roughly 0.45% of the sample is held by the ten biggest clonotypes.

This TCR was recovered from an adult with an advanced solid tumor such as melanoma, head and neck, liver or kidney cancer. This material consisted of CD4+ or CD8+ T cells sorted from blood, taken in a trial of the OX40 agonist ivuxolimab. The rearranged chain carries TRBV7-2 and TRBJ2-7; the D gene is possibly TRBD2, with 6 bases matching. The CDR3 in this case is CASSLGGGIPYEQYF. Read as DNA, the sequence is TGTGCCAGCAGCTTAGGTGGCGGGATCCCCTACGAGCAGTACTTC.